This T cell receptor (beta chain) is from a study of T cell clones after liver transplantation. Study findings and constraints: Circulating graft-donor-reactive CD4 TCRbeta sequences fell significantly post-transplant in most of the 8 subjects.

Turning to this clone: Its antigen is not identified.

V was clipped by 5 bases and J by 5 bases, with 11 bases between them. This CDR3 spans 13 amino acids. Germline CDR1 and CDR2: SGHDT and YYEEEE. Thawed unstimulated PBMCs were FACS-sorted by CD3, CD4 and CD8 into two populations. Produced via immunoSEQ multiplex PCR; TCRdb's table is partial and in-frame only. This sample carries 55,000 to 75,000 clones, around 92% of them seen once, and the ten largest clones take approximately 0.92%. The sequencing used CD4+ T cells from blood, collected about 26 months after liver transplant. The clonotype originates from a human patient who received a liver transplant. Some T cells could come from the graft donor. The V and J genes are TRBV5-6 and TRBJ2-1; D gene ambiguous. The CDR3 here is CASSSALNNEQFF. The CDR3 nucleotides read TGTGCCAGCAGTTCGGCCTTAAACAATGAGCAGTTCTTC.